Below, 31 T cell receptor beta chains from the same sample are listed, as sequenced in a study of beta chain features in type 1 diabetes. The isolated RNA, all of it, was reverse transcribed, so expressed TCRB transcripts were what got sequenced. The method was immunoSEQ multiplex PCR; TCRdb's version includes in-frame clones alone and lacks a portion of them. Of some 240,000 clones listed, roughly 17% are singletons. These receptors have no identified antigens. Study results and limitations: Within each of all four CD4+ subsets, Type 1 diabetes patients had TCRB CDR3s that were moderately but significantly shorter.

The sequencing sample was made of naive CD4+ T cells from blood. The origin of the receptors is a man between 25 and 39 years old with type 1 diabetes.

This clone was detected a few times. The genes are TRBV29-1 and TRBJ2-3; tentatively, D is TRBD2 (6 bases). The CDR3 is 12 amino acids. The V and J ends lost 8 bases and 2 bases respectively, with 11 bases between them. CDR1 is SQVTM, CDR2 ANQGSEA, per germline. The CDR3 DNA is TGCAGCACCGGGGGTATCACAGATACGCAGTATTTT. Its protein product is CSTGGITDTQYF.

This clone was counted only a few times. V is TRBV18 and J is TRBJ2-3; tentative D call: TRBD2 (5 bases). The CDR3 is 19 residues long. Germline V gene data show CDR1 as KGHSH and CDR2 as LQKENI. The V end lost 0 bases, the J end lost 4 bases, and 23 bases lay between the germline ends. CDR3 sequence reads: CASSPPIYSRRSGADTQYF. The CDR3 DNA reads TGTGCCAGCTCACCACCGATCTATAGCAGGAGGTCGGGCGCAGATACGCAGTATTTT.

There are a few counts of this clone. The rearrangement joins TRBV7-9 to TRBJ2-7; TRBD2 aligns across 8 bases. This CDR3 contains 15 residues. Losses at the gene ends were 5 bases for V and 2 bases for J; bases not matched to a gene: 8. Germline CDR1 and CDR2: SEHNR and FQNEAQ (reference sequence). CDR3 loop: CASSRLGSGAYEQYF. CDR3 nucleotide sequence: TGTGCCAGCAGCCGCTTGGGTAGCGGGGCCTACGAGCAGTACTTC.

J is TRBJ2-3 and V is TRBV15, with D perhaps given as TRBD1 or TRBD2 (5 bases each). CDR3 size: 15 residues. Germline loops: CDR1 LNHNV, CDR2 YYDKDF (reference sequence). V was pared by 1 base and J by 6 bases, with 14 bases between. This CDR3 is CATSRGDLDGDTQYF. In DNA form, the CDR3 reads TGTGCCACCAGCAGAGGGGACCTTGACGGGGATACGCAGTATTTT.

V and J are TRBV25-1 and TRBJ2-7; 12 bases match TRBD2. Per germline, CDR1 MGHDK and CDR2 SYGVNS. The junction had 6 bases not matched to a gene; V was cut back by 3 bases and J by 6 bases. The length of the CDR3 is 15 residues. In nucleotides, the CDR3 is TGTGCCAGCAGTGATATGACTAGCGGGAGATTCGAGCAGTACTTC. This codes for CASSDMTSGRFEQYF.

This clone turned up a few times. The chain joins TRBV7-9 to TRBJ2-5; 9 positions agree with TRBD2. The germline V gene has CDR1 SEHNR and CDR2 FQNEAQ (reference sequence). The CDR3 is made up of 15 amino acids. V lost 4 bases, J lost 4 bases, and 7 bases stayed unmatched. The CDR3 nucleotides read TGTGCCAGCAGCTATAGCGGGAGATCAGGAGAGACCCAGTACTTC. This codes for CASSYSGRSGETQYF. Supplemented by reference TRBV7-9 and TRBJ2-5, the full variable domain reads DTGVSQNPRHKITKRGQNVTFRCDPISEHNRLYWYRQTLGQGPEFLTYFQNEAQLEKSRLLSDRFSAERPKGSFSTLEIQRTEQGDSAMYLCASSYSGRSGETQYFGPGTRLLVL.

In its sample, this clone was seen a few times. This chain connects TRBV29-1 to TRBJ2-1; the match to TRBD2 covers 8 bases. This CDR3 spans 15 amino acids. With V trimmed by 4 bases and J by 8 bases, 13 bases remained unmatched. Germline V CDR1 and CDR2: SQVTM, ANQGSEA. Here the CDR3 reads CSVGLRSGRSHEQFF. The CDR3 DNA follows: TGCAGCGTTGGCCTTAGGAGCGGGAGAAGCCATGAGCAGTTCTTC.

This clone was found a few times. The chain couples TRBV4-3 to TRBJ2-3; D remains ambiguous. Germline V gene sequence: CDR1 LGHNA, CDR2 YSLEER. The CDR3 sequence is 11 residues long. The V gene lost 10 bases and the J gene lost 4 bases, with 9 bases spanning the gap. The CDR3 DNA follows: TGCGCCACCGGGTGGTCAGATACGCAGTATTTT. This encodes CATGWSDTQYF.

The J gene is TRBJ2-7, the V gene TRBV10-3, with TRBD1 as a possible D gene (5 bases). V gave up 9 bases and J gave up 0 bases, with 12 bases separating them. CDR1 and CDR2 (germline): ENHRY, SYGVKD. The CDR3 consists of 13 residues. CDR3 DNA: TGTGCCATAACAGGTCCTAGCTCCTACGAGCAGTACTTC. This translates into CAITGPSSYEQYF.

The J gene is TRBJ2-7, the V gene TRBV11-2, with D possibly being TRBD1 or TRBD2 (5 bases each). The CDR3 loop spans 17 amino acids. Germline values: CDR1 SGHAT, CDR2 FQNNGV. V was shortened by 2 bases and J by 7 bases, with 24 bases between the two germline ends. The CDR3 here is CASSLLSPLSARGEQYF. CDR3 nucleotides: TGTGCCAGCAGCTTACTATCTCCGCTGTCAGCGAGGGGAGAGCAGTACTTC.

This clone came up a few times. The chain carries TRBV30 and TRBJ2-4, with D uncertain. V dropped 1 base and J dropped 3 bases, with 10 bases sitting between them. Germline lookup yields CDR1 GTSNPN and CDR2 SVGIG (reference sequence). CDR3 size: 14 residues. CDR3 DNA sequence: TGTGCCTGGAGTGGGTTTCAGCTCAAAAACATTCAGTACTTC. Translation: CAWSGFQLKNIQYF.

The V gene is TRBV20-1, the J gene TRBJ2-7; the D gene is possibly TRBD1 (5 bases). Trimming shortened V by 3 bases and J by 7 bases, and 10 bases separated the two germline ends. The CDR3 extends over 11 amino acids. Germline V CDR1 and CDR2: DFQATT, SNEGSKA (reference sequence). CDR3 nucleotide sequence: TGCAGTGCTAGCGCACCAGGGGAGCAGTACTTC. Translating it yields CSASAPGEQYF.

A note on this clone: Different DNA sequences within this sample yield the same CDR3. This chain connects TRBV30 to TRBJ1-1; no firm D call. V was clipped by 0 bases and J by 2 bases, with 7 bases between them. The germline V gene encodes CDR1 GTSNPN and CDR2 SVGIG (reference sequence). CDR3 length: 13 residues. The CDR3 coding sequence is TGTGCCTGGAGTGTAAACTTAAACACTGAAGCTTTCTTT. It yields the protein CAWSVNLNTEAFF.

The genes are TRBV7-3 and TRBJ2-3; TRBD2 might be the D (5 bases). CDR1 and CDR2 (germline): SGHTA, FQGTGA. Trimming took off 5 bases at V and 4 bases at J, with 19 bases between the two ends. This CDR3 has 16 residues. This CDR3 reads CASSRTLTRDADTQYF. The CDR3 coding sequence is TGTGCCAGCAGCCGGACCCTGACTCGGGATGCAGATACGCAGTATTTT.

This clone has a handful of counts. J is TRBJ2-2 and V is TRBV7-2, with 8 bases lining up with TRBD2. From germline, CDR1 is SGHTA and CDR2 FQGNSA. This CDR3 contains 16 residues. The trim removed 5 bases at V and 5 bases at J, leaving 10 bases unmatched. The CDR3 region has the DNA TGTGCCAGCAGCCCGATTTCGGGAGGGCCGACCGGGGAGCTGTTTTTT. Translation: CASSPISGGPTGELFF.

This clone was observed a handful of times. DNA of the CDR3: TGCAGCGGCCGACAGCTTCTCTACAATGAGCAGTTCTTC. Translated: CSGRQLLYNEQFF. This sequence joins TRBV29-1 and TRBJ2-1, with a possible D match to TRBD1 (5 bases). Germline CDR1 SQVTM, CDR2 ANQGSEA. V was shortened by 7 bases and J by 3 bases, with 13 bases between the two germline ends. The CDR3 has 13 residues.

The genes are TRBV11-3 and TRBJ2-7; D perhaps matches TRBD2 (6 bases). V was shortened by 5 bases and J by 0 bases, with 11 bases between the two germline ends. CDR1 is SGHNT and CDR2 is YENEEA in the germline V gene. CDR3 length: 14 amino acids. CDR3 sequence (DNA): TGTGCCAGCAGCACCCAAGCGGGCTCCTACGAGCAGTACTTC. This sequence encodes CASSTQAGSYEQYF.

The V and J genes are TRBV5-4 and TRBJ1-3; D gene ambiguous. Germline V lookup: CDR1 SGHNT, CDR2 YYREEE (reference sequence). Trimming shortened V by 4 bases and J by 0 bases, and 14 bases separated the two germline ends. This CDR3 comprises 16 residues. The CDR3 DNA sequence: TGTGCCAGCAGCCGGCCGAACGATCACTCTGGAAACACCATATATTTT. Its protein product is CASSRPNDHSGNTIYF.

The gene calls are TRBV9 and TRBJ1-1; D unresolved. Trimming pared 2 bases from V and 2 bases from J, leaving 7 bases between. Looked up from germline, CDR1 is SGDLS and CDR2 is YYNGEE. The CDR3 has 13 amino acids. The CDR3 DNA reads TGTGCCAGCAGCGTCCGCCCAAACACTGAAGCTTTCTTT. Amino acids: CASSVRPNTEAFF.

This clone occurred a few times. CDR3 coding DNA: TGTGCCAGCAGCCGGGCCTCTGGGGCCAACGTCCTGACTTTC. Amino acid sequence: CASSRASGANVLTF. V is TRBV2 and J is TRBJ2-6, with no clear D. CDR3 length: 14 residues. The germline CDR1 and CDR2 sequences are SNHLY and FYNNEI. V lost 6 bases, J lost 0 bases, and 6 bases lay in between.

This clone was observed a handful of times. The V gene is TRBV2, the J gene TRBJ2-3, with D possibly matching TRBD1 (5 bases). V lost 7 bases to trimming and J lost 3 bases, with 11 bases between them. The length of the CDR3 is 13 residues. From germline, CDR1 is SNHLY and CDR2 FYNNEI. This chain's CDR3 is CASTTGLTDTQYF. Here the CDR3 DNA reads TGTGCCAGCACTACAGGTTTGACAGATACGCAGTATTTT.

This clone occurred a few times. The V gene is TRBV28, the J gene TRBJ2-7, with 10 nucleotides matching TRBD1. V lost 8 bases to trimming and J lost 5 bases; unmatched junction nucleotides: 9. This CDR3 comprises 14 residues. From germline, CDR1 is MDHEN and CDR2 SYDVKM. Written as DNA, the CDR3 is TGTGCCAGCGCATCCGGGACAGGGGAGGACGAGCAGTACTTC. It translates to CASASGTGEDEQYF.

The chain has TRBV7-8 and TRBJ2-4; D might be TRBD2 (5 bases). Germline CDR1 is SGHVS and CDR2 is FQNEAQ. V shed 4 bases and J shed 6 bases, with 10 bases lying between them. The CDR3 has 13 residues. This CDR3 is CASSSGIRNIQYF. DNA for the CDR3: TGTGCCAGCAGCTCCGGGATTAGAAACATTCAGTACTTC.

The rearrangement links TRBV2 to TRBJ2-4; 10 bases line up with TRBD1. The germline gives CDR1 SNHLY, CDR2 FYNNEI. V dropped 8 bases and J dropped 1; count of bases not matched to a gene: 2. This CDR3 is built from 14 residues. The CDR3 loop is CASGQGVAKNIQYF. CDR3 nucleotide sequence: TGTGCCAGCGGACAGGGGGTGGCCAAAAACATTCAGTACTTC.

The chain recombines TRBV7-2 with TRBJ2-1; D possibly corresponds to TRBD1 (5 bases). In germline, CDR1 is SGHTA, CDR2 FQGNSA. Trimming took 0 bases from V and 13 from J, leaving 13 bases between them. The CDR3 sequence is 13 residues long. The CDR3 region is CASSLAGADYQFF. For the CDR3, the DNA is TGTGCCAGCAGCTTAGCAGGGGCAGATTATCAGTTCTTC.

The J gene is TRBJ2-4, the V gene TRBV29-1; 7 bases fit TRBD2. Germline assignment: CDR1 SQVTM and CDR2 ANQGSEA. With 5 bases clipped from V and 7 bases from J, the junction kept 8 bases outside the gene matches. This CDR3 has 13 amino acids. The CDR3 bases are TGCAGCGTTAATTACGGGGGAGGGAACATTCAGTACTTC. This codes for CSVNYGGGNIQYF.

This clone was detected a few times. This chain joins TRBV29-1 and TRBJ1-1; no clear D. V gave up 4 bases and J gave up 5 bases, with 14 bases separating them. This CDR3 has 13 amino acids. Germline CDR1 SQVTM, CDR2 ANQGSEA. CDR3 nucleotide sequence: TGCAGCGTTGGTGAGGGAATAATGACTGAAGCTTTCTTT. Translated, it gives CSVGEGIMTEAFF.

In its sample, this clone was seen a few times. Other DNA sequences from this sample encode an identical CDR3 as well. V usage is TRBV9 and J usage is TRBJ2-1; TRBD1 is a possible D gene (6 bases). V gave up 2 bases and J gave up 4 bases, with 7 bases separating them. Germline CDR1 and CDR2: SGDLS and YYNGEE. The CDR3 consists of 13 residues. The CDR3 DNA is TGTGCCAGCAGCGTTACAGGGTACAATGAGCAGTTCTTC. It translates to CASSVTGYNEQFF.

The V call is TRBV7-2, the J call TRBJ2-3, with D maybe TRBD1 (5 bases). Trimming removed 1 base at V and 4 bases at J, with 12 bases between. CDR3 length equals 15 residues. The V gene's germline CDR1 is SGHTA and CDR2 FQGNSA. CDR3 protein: CASSLVPRDADTQYF. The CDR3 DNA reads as TGTGCCAGCAGCTTAGTCCCCAGGGATGCAGATACGCAGTATTTT.

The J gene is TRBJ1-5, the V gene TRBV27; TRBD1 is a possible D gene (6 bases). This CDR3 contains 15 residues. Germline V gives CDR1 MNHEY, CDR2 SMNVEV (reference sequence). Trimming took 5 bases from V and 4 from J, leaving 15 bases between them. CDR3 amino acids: CASSKNRELNQPQHF. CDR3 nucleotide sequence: TGTGCCAGCAGTAAGAACAGGGAGTTAAATCAGCCCCAGCATTTT.

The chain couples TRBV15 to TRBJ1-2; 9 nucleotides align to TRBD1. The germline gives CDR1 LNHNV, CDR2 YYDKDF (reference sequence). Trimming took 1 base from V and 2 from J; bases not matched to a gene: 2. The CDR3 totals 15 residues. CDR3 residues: CATSRGGQGNYGYTF. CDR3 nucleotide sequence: TGTGCCACCAGCAGAGGCGGACAGGGGAACTATGGCTACACCTTC.